This T cell receptor beta chain was sequenced for a study of patients and donors after allogeneic stem cell transplantation. TCRdb re-analysed the RT-PCR reads in MiXCR, keeping a single row per CDR3 protein. The top ten hold roughly 55% of the sample, which has 8,500 to 13,000 distinct CDR3 sequences, roughly 21% seen once. V lost 0 bases, J lost 6 bases, and 15 bases lay in between. In germline, CDR1 is SGHRS, CDR2 YFSETQ. CDR3 length equals 15 residues. This clonotype was counted a few times. The chain combines TRBV5-1 with TRBJ1-1, with D possibly being TRBD1 (5 bases). The TCR was taken from a human donor who was either an allogeneic HSCT recipient or a stem cell or donor lymphocyte infusion donor (not recorded which). It is not recorded whose cells these are; they may come from a transplant donor. Sample: blood, either unsorted or a sorted T cell fraction (not recorded which). The CDR3 DNA sequence: TGCGCCAGCAGCTTGGAGGCAGGGTCCCTCGCTGAAGCTTTCTTT. Protein product: CASSLEAGSLAEAFF.